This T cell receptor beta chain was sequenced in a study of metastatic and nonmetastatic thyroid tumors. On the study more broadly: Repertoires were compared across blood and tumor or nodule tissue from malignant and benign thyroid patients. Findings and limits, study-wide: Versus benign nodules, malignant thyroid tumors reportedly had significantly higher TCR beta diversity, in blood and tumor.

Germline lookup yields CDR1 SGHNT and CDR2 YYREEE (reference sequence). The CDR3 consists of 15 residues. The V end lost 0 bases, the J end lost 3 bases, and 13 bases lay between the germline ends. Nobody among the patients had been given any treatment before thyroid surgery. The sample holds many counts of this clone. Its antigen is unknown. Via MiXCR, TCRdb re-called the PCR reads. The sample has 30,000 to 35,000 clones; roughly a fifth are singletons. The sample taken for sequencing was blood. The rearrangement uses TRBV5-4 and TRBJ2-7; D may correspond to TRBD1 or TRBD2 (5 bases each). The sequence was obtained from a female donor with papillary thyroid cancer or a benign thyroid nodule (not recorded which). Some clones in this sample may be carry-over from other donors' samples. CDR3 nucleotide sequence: TGTGCCAGCAGCTTGGCGGCAGGGAGCGGCTACGAGCAGTACTTC. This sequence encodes CASSLAAGSGYEQYF.